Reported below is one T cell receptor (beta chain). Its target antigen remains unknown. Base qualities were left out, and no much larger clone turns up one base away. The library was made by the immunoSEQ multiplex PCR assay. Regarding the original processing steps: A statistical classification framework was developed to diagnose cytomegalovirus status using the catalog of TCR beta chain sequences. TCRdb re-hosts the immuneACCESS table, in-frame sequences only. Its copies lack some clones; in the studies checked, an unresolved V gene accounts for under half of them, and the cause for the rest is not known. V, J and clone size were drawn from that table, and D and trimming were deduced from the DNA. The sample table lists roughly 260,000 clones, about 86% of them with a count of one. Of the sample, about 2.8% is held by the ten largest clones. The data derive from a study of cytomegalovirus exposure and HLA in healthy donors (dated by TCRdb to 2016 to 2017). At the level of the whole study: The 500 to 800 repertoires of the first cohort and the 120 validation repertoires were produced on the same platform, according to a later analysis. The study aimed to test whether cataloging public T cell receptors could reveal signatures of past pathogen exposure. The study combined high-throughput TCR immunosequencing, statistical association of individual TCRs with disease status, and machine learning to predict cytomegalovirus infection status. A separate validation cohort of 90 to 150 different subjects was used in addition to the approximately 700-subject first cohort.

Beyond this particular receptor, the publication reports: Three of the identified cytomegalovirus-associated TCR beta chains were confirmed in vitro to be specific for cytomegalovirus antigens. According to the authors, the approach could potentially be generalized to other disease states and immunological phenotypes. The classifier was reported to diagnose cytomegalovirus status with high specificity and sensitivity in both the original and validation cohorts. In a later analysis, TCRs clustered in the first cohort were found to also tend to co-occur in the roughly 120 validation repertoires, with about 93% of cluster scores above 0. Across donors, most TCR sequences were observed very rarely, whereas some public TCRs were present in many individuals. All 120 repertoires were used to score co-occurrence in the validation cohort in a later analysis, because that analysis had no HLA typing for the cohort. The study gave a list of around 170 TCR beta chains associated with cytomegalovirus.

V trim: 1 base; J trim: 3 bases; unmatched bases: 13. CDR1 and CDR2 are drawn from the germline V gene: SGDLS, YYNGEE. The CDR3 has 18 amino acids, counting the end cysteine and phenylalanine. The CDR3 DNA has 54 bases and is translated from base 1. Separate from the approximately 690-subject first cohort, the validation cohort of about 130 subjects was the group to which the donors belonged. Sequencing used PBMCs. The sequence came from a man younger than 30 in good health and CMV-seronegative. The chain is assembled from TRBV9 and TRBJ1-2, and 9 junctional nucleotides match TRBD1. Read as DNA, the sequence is TGTGCCAGCAGCGTAACCTCTGACAGGGGGACTACGCACTATGGCTACACCTTC. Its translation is CASSVTSDRGTTHYGYTF.